These 17 T cell receptor beta chains share one sample of origin, sequenced in a study of cytomegalovirus exposure and HLA in healthy donors. This table comes from immunoSEQ multiplex PCR, and its TCRdb copy is limited to in-frame clones, with some not included. The table records 200,000 to 250,000 clones, approximately 83% of them present only once. Sequences were obtained from PBMCs. Receptor source: a woman aged 30 to 39 in good health and CMV-seropositive.

This chain joins TRBV6-5 and TRBJ1-1, with D uncertain. V shed 6 bases and J shed 5 bases, with 10 bases lying between them. The CDR3 is made up of 12 amino acids. CDR1 is MNHEY and CDR2 is SVGAGI in the germline V gene. The CDR3 nucleotides read TGTGCCAGCAGACAGCGAGGGACTGAAGCTTTCTTT. This codes for CASRQRGTEAFF.

V usage is TRBV7-9 and J usage is TRBJ2-7; TRBD2 matches 8 bases. This CDR3 region has 15 residues. Germline values: CDR1 SEHNR, CDR2 FQNEAQ (reference sequence). Trimming cost V 0 bases and J 4 bases; bases outside gene matches: 5. The chain's CDR3 is CASSLARTSPYEQYF. The CDR3 DNA sequence: TGTGCCAGCAGCTTAGCTAGGACTAGCCCTTACGAGCAGTACTTC.

With respect to this clone: An end of the junction differs from the germline gene, which may be a read error. The gene calls are TRBV7-8 and TRBJ2-7; TRBD1 matches 7 bases. Germline loops: CDR1 SGHVS, CDR2 FQNEAQ. CDR3 length: 13 amino acids. In nucleotides, the CDR3 is TGTGCCAGCAGCACTAAAGGACAGGCGACACCATGCTTC. Its translation: CASSTKGQATPCF.

This chain joins TRBV6-1 and TRBJ2-5; the match to TRBD1 covers 11 bases. With 1 base clipped from V and 4 bases from J, the junction kept 2 bases outside the gene matches. Germline CDR1 is MNHNS and CDR2 is SASEGT. The CDR3 has 15 residues. The CDR3 protein is CASSEGGQGAETQYF. DNA for the CDR3: TGTGCCAGCAGTGAAGGAGGACAGGGGGCAGAGACCCAGTACTTC.

The J gene is TRBJ1-2, the V gene TRBV25-1; possibly TRBD1 for D (5 bases). CDR1 and CDR2 (germline): MGHDK, SYGVNS. V lost 6 bases to trimming and J lost 6 bases, with 11 bases between them. The CDR3 runs to 12 residues. DNA of the CDR3: TGTGCCAGCAGGGACGGGGGGGATGGCTACACCTTC. Residues: CASRDGGDGYTF.

This chain uses TRBV14 with TRBJ2-2; D is ambiguous. Deletions cut 0 bases from V and 6 bases from J, with 8 bases between. Germline loops: CDR1 SGHDN, CDR2 FVKESK. This CDR3 contains 14 residues. The CDR3 here is CASSQDLGSGELFF. For the CDR3, the DNA is TGTGCCAGCAGCCAAGATCTAGGGTCCGGGGAGCTGTTTTTT.

This clone was seen at least ten times. This sequence joins TRBV2 and TRBJ1-5; D call uncertain. With 3 bases removed from V and 2 bases from J, the gap between germline ends came to 8 bases. This CDR3 spans 14 amino acids. Germline CDR1 is SNHLY and CDR2 is FYNNEI. CDR3 sequence: CASSEWVGNQPQHF. Here the CDR3 DNA reads TGTGCCAGCAGTGAGTGGGTGGGCAATCAGCCCCAGCATTTT.

The sample holds one count of this clone. The chain carries TRBV6-1 and TRBJ1-2; D is unresolved. V gave up 2 bases and J gave up 4 bases, with 8 bases separating them. This CDR3 is built from 13 residues. Germline assignment: CDR1 MNHNS and CDR2 SASEGT. The CDR3 loop is CASSEPSGYGYTF. CDR3 DNA sequence: TGTGCCAGCAGTGAACCGAGCGGCTATGGCTACACCTTC.

The rearrangement uses TRBV4-1 and TRBJ2-7, with D possibly matching TRBD2 (5 bases). The V end was cut by 3 bases, the J end by 0 bases, with 12 bases between. Germline CDR1 reads MGHRA; CDR2 reads YSYEKL. The CDR3 runs to 15 residues. CDR3 protein: CASSQTEGASYEQYF. In nucleotides, the CDR3 is TGCGCCAGCAGCCAGACCGAGGGCGCCTCCTACGAGCAGTACTTC.

This clone appeared a few times. J is TRBJ1-5 and V is TRBV14; no clear D gene. The CDR3 loop spans 13 amino acids. Trimming removed 4 bases at V and 8 bases at J, with 12 bases between. CDR1 SGHDN and CDR2 FVKESK come from the germline V gene. The CDR3 here is CASSPRSDKPQHF. CDR3 bases: TGTGCCAGCAGCCCTCGGTCAGACAAGCCCCAGCATTTT. Based on the CDR3 plus reference TRBV14 and TRBJ1-5, the full variable domain is EAGVTQFPSHSVIEKGQTVTLRCDPISGHDNLYWYRRVMGKEIKFLLHFVKESKQDESGMPNNRFLAERTGGTYSTLKVQPAELEDSGVYFCASSPRSDKPQHFGDGTRLSIL.

The gene calls are TRBV11-2 and TRBJ2-1; D is unclear. V lost 0 bases to trimming and J lost 5 bases, with 20 bases between them. This CDR3 has 18 residues. Germline values: CDR1 SGHAT, CDR2 FQNNGV. CDR3 region: CASSLEGSRRPLHNEQFF. The CDR3 region has the DNA TGTGCCAGCAGCTTAGAAGGCAGCCGAAGACCATTACACAATGAGCAGTTCTTC.

CDR3 DNA: TGTGCCAGCGCGGACAGGGGTAACATTCAGTACTTC. It codes for CASADRGNIQYF. The genes are TRBV27 and TRBJ2-4; 9 nucleotides align to TRBD1. With 8 bases clipped from V and 7 bases from J, the junction kept 3 bases outside the gene matches. The CDR3 runs to 12 residues. CDR1 MNHEY and CDR2 SMNVEV come from the germline V gene (reference sequence).

The chain employs TRBV28 and TRBJ2-7, with TRBD1 identical over 9 bases. This CDR3 comprises 17 residues. CDR1 is MDHEN, CDR2 SYDVKM, per germline. The V and J ends lost 3 bases and 2 bases, in that order; junction bases with no gene match: 11. In DNA form, the CDR3 reads TGTGCCAGCAGTTTCAGGATCGGGACAGGGCGGACCTACGAGCAGTACTTC. Translating gives CASSFRIGTGRTYEQYF.

This clone came up once. The sample holds other DNA sequences that translate to the same CDR3. CDR3 amino acids: CASSYGGTNTEAFF. In DNA, the CDR3 is TGTGCCAGCAGTTACGGGGGGACGAACACTGAAGCTTTCTTT. The V call is TRBV6-5, the J call TRBJ1-1, with D tentatively TRBD1 (5 bases). This CDR3 comprises 14 residues. The V end was cut by 2 bases, the J end by 1 base, with 8 bases between. CDR1 is MNHEY and CDR2 is SVGAGI in the germline V gene.

The CDR3 sequence is CASSPFRTEYSNQPQHF. CDR3 nucleotide sequence: TGTGCCAGCAGCCCGTTTCGGACAGAGTATAGCAATCAGCCCCAGCATTTT. The J gene is TRBJ1-5, the V gene TRBV27; TRBD1 is a possible D gene (6 bases). V was pared by 6 bases and J by 0 bases, with 18 bases between. Germline CDR1 reads MNHEY; CDR2 reads SMNVEV (reference sequence). The CDR3 totals 17 residues.

The rearrangement uses TRBV7-2 and TRBJ2-7; D is undetermined. This CDR3 spans 15 amino acids. Germline CDR1 and CDR2: SGHTA and FQGNSA. V gave up 1 base and J gave up 0 bases, with 10 bases separating them. In DNA, the CDR3 is TGTGCCAGCAGCTTAGGGGTCAGGAACTCCTACGAGCAGTACTTC. Translating it yields CASSLGVRNSYEQYF.

In its sample, this clone was seen a few times. V usage is TRBV18 and J usage is TRBJ1-1; D unresolved. Germline V gene data show CDR1 as KGHSH and CDR2 as LQKENI. Trimming removed 2 bases at V and 4 bases at J, with 5 bases between. This CDR3 is built from 12 residues. The CDR3, as DNA: TGTGCCAGCTCACCAGGCAGCACTGAAGCTTTCTTT. As protein: CASSPGSTEAFF.